The 16 T cell receptor beta chains below were found in one sample sequenced in a study of blood T cell repertoires in COVID-19. The method was immunoSEQ multiplex PCR; TCRdb's version includes in-frame clones alone and lacks a portion of them. The top ten clones hold roughly 8.3% of a sample with around 26,000 clones, approximately 90% of them seen once. The specimen sequenced was peripheral blood. All receptors derive from a human donor with active COVID-19. The donor label of this sample is uncertain.

The chain joins TRBV18 to TRBJ1-2; a possible D gene is TRBD1 (6 bases). V was shortened by 3 bases and J by 6 bases, with 14 bases between the two germline ends. CDR3 length: 14 amino acids. Germline CDR1 reads KGHSH; CDR2 reads LQKENI. The CDR3 sequence is CASSPGALRDGYTF. CDR3 nucleotides: TGTGCCAGCTCACCGGGGGCCTTAAGAGATGGCTACACCTTC.

The chain is built from TRBV28 and TRBJ2-7, with TRBD1 matching 8 bases. The germline gives CDR1 MDHEN, CDR2 SYDVKM. Unmatched junction bases numbered 12, after V lost 5 bases and J lost 3 bases. The CDR3 is made up of 16 amino acids. The CDR3 spells CASSLIRTGLIYEQYF. As DNA, the CDR3 is TGTGCCAGCAGTCTGATACGGACAGGGTTAATCTACGAGCAGTACTTC.

V and J are TRBV7-8 and TRBJ2-1; 7 nucleotides match TRBD2. The CDR3 length is 14 residues. Germline V lookup: CDR1 SGHVS, CDR2 FQNEAQ. J gave up 5 bases and V 3 bases, and 4 bases lay outside the gene matches. The CDR3 bases are TGTGCCAGCAGCTTGAGCGGGAAGAACAATGAGCAGTTCTTC. This encodes CASSLSGKNNEQFF.

This chain links TRBV14 with TRBJ2-7; TRBD1 agrees at 7 bases. Germline V gene data show CDR1 as SGHDN and CDR2 as FVKESK. V lost 2 bases, J lost 4 bases, and 8 bases stayed unmatched. The CDR3 extends over 15 amino acids. The CDR3 coding sequence is TGTGCCAGCAGCCAATTTGGACAGGAGAGGTACGAGCAGTACTTC. It translates to CASSQFGQERYEQYF. The full variable domain, in which reference TRBV14 and TRBJ2-7 provide the parts outside the CDR3, is EAGVTQFPSHSVIEKGQTVTLRCDPISGHDNLYWYRRVMGKEIKFLLHFVKESKQDESGMPNNRFLAERTGGTYSTLKVQPAELEDSGVYFCASSQFGQERYEQYFGPGTRLTVT.

V usage is TRBV6-2 or TRBV6-3 and J usage is TRBJ1-5, with no clear D. CDR1 is MNHEY and CDR2 is SVGEGT in the germline V gene. This CDR3 spans 14 amino acids. Trimming left V 4 bases short and J 4 bases short, with 11 bases between. The CDR3 here is CASSSGPINQPQHF. The CDR3 region has the DNA TGTGCCAGCAGTTCTGGGCCCATAAATCAGCCCCAGCATTTT.

This chain uses TRBV5-1 with TRBJ2-7, with D unresolved. This CDR3 comprises 15 residues. V lost 4 bases, J lost 0 bases, and 14 bases lay in between. CDR1 SGHRS and CDR2 YFSETQ come from the germline V gene. The CDR3 nucleotides are TGCGCCAGCAGCGACTTGCCACCGAGCTCCTACGAGCAGTACTTC. Encoded protein: CASSDLPPSSYEQYF.

The J gene is TRBJ2-3, the V gene TRBV3-1 (or the pseudogene TRBV3-2); TRBD2 matches at 8 bases. With 4 bases clipped from V and 6 bases from J, the junction kept 15 bases outside the gene matches. Germline-derived CDR1 and CDR2 are LGHDT and YNNKEL (reference sequence). The CDR3 runs 17 residues. Here the CDR3 DNA reads TGTGCCAGCAGCCCATATCATCGGGGTAGCGGGGTCGATACGCAGTATTTT. It specifies CASSPYHRGSGVDTQYF.

The chain has TRBV7-9 and TRBJ1-4; no clear D gene. Germline CDR1 is SEHNR and CDR2 is FQNEAQ (reference sequence). Deletions cut 2 bases from V and 8 bases from J, with 6 bases between. The CDR3 is 12 residues long. CDR3 region: CASSLYGEKLFF. CDR3 DNA: TGTGCCAGCAGCTTATATGGCGAAAAACTGTTTTTT.

The chain is built from TRBV18 and TRBJ2-1, with 8 nucleotides matching TRBD1. The V gene end was trimmed by 3 bases and the J gene end by 5 bases; junction bases not matched to a gene: 6. Germline V gives CDR1 KGHSH, CDR2 LQKENI. This CDR3 comprises 15 residues. CDR3 sequence: CASSPWDRTNNEQFF. The CDR3 DNA follows: TGTGCCAGCTCACCCTGGGACAGGACCAACAATGAGCAGTTCTTC.

This chain uses TRBV18 with TRBJ2-5; 7 bases line up with TRBD1. This CDR3 has 14 amino acids. Germline-derived CDR1 and CDR2 are KGHSH and LQKENI. Trimming removed 3 bases from V and 5 bases from J; junction bases left unmatched: 6. CDR3 in DNA: TGTGCCAGCTCACCTAACAGGGGAAAGGAGACCCAGTACTTC. This codes for CASSPNRGKETQYF.

The V gene is TRBV19, the J gene TRBJ2-1, with D perhaps TRBD2 (6 bases). The ends were cut back, 2 bases at V and 0 bases at J, with 11 bases in the middle. CDR3 length equals 16 residues. CDR1 and CDR2 from the germline V gene are LNHDA and SQIVND (reference sequence). CDR3 amino acids: CASSIRDLSSYNEQFF. CDR3 nucleotide sequence: TGTGCCAGTAGTATAAGGGACTTGAGCTCCTACAATGAGCAGTTCTTC.

The chain links TRBV5-4 to TRBJ2-2; D is possibly TRBD2 (5 bases). Germline-derived CDR1 and CDR2 are SGHNT and YYREEE (reference sequence). This CDR3 has 13 amino acids. V lost 10 bases and J 2 bases, leaving 12 bases between the germline ends. The CDR3 coding sequence is TGTGCCGGCCGGGGTCCCAACACCGGGGAGCTGTTTTTT. Its translation: CAGRGPNTGELFF. The full variable domain, completed using reference TRBV5-4 and TRBJ2-2, is ETGVTQSPTHLIKTRGQQVTLRCSSQSGHNTVSWYQQALGQGPQFIFQYYREEENGRGNFPPRFSGLQFPNYSSELNVNALELDDSALYLCAGRGPNTGELFFGEGSRLTVL.

V usage is TRBV10-3 and J usage is TRBJ2-3, with a possible D match to TRBD2 (6 bases). The germline V gene encodes CDR1 ENHRY and CDR2 SYGVKD. Trimming removed 5 bases at V and 1 base at J, with 7 bases between. The CDR3 consists of 13 residues. The CDR3 loop reads CAISQRGTDTQYF. Written as DNA, the CDR3 is TGTGCCATCAGTCAGCGGGGCACAGATACGCAGTATTTT.

This chain connects TRBV6-2 or TRBV6-3 to TRBJ2-1, with 13 bases identical to TRBD2. Germline CDR1 is MNHEY and CDR2 is SVGEGT. The CDR3 extends over 15 amino acids. J was trimmed by 7 bases and V by 4 bases; bases with no gene match: 4. The CDR3 nucleotides are TGTGCCAGCAGTTTCCCGGGACTAGCGGGGAATGAGCAGTTCTTC. This codes for CASSFPGLAGNEQFF.

V usage is TRBV3-1 (or the pseudogene TRBV3-2) and J usage is TRBJ2-5, with 13 bases that match TRBD2. The CDR3 is 19 residues long. The junction had 10 bases not matched to a gene; V was cut back by 1 base and J by 2 bases. Looked up from germline, CDR1 is LGHDT and CDR2 is YNNKEL (reference sequence). CDR3 bases: TGTGCCAGCAGCCAAGGACTAGCGGGAGGCCCGACGAAACAAGAGACCCAGTACTTC. Translation: CASSQGLAGGPTKQETQYF.

J is TRBJ2-2 and V is TRBV6-5; 11 nucleotides agree with TRBD2. J was trimmed by 5 bases and V by 0 bases; bases with no gene match: 2. From germline, CDR1 is MNHEY and CDR2 SVGAGI. The CDR3 runs to 16 residues. The CDR3 loop is CASSYSGTSGTGELFF. CDR3 coding DNA: TGTGCCAGCAGTTACTCCGGGACTAGCGGAACCGGGGAGCTGTTTTTT.